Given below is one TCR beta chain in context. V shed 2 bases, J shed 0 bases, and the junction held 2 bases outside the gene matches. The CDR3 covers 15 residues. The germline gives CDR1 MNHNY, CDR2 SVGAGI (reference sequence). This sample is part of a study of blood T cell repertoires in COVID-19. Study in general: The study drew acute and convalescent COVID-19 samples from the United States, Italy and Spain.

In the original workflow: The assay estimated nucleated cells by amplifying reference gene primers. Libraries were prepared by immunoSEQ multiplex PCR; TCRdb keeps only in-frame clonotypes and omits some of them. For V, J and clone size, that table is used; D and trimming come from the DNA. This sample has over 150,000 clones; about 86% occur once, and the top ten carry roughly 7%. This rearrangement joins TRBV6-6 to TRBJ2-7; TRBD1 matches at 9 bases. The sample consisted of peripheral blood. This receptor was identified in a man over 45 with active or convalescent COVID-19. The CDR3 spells CASSYGGQGSYEQYF. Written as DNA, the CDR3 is TGTGCCAGCAGTTACGGGGGACAGGGCTCCTACGAGCAGTACTTC.